These 26 T cell receptor beta chains were sequenced from one sample in a study of cytomegalovirus exposure and HLA in healthy donors. Method: immunoSEQ multiplex PCR; TCRdb's copy keeps in-frame clones and lacks some. The sample holds 70,000 or so clones, approximately 94% seen once. Sequencing used PBMCs. These receptors all come from a woman aged 18-29 years in good health and CMV-seronegative.

The CDR3: CASSLEIVDEQFF. The CDR3 bases are TGTGCCAGCAGCTTAGAAATAGTGGATGAGCAGTTCTTC. This chain uses TRBV11-2 with TRBJ2-1; D uncertain. The CDR3 runs to 13 residues. V lost 0 bases to trimming and J lost 8 bases, with 8 bases between them. Germline CDR1 is SGHAT and CDR2 is FQNNGV.

The rearrangement joins TRBV5-4 to TRBJ2-1; TRBD1 aligns across 8 bases. This CDR3 has 14 residues. The trim removed 4 bases at V and 9 bases at J, leaving 9 bases unmatched. The germline gives CDR1 SGHNT, CDR2 YYREEE (reference sequence). CDR3 sequence: CASSQGQVGSEQFF. CDR3 coding DNA: TGTGCCAGCAGCCAGGGACAGGTAGGGAGTGAGCAGTTCTTC.

This clone was found once. The V and J genes are TRBV19 and TRBJ2-1; 10 nucleotides match TRBD2. Germline V CDR1 and CDR2: LNHDA, SQIVND (reference sequence). The CDR3 spans 16 residues. The V and J ends lost 2 bases and 9 bases, in that order; junction bases with no gene match: 10. DNA for the CDR3: TGTGCCAGTAGTATATTTAAAGCGGGAGGGCTAAGTGAGCAGTTCTTC. Its protein product is CASSIFKAGGLSEQFF.

The chain recombines TRBV5-4 with TRBJ2-7; a possible D gene is TRBD1 (5 bases). CDR1 is SGHNT and CDR2 is YYREEE in the germline V gene (reference sequence). V shed 4 bases and J shed 5 bases, with 16 bases lying between them. There are 14 residues in the CDR3. This CDR3 reads CASSPRGFLDEQYF. The CDR3 region has the DNA TGTGCCAGCAGCCCAAGGGGCTTCCTCGACGAGCAGTACTTC.

The rearrangement uses TRBV6-5 and TRBJ1-1; tentatively, D is TRBD1 (5 bases). The germline V gene has CDR1 MNHEY and CDR2 SVGAGI. V was trimmed by 0 bases and J by 3 bases, leaving 14 bases between them. The length of the CDR3 is 16 residues. This CDR3 reads CASSYSTRGSYTEAFF. For the CDR3, the DNA is TGTGCCAGCAGTTACTCCACCCGGGGGTCGTACACTGAAGCTTTCTTT.

This chain connects TRBV11-2 to TRBJ1-3; 7 bases map to TRBD1. Germline V gene lookup returns CDR1 SGHAT and CDR2 FQNNGV. The junction had 4 bases not matched to a gene; V was cut back by 5 bases and J by 0 bases. The CDR3 covers 15 residues. The CDR3 DNA reads TGTGCCAGCAGCATGGACAGGTACTCTGGAAACACCATATATTTT. It yields the protein CASSMDRYSGNTIYF. Drawing the rest from reference TRBV11-2 and TRBJ1-3, the complete variable domain is EAGVAQSPRYKIIEKRQSVAFWCNPISGHATLYWYQQILGQGPKLLIQFQNNGVVDDSQLPKDRFSAERLKGVDSTLKIQPAKLEDSAVYLCASSMDRYSGNTIYFGEGSWLTVV.

This chain joins TRBV9 and TRBJ2-1; perhaps TRBD2 as D (6 bases). Germline CDR1 SGDLS, CDR2 YYNGEE. The CDR3 extends over 16 amino acids. Trimming pared 4 bases from V and 8 bases from J, leaving 22 bases between. CDR3 amino acids: CASSPHRLGGGDEQFF. In DNA form, the CDR3 reads TGTGCCAGCAGCCCGCACAGACTAGGAGGTGGGGATGAGCAGTTCTTC.

The J gene is TRBJ1-1, the V gene TRBV7-9; the match to TRBD1 covers 9 bases. The CDR3 length is 15 residues. The germline V gene encodes CDR1 SEHNR and CDR2 FQNEAQ (reference sequence). V trimming: 6 bases; J trimming: 1 base; junction bases outside the gene matches: 6. As DNA, the CDR3 is TGTGCCAGCAGTTCCCGGACAGGGGAGAACACTGAAGCTTTCTTT. This codes for CASSSRTGENTEAFF.

In this sample, this clone turned up once. The chain is built from TRBV5-6 and TRBJ1-6; 9 bases agree with TRBD1. Germline CDR1 reads SGHDT; CDR2 reads YYEEEE. The J segment lost 9 bases and the V segment lost 2 bases, leaving 6 bases of the junction unmatched. The CDR3 consists of 15 residues. In DNA form, the CDR3 reads TGTGCCAGCAGCTTAATACAGGGGGCAGGTTCACCCCTCCACTTT. It codes for CASSLIQGAGSPLHF. Combining the CDR3 with reference TRBV5-6 and TRBJ1-6 gives the whole variable domain DAGVTQSPTHLIKTRGQQVTLRCSPKSGHDTVSWYQQALGQGPQFIFQYYEEEERQRGNFPDRFSGHQFPNYSSELNVNALLLGDSALYLCASSLIQGAGSPLHFGNGTRLTVT.

This clone was recorded once. The J gene is TRBJ1-1, the V gene TRBV5-1; D gene unclear. Germline V lookup: CDR1 SGHRS, CDR2 YFSETQ. Trimming shortened V by 2 bases and J by 1 base, and 9 bases separated the two germline ends. This CDR3 spans 14 amino acids. CDR3 in DNA: TGCGCCAGCAGCTTCGGTACCTGGAACACTGAAGCTTTCTTT. Translation gives CASSFGTWNTEAFF.

V usage is TRBV29-1 and J usage is TRBJ2-5, with D maybe TRBD1 (5 bases). Trimming removed 5 bases from V and 5 bases from J, with 12 bases in between. Germline CDR1 reads SQVTM; CDR2 reads ANQGSEA. This CDR3 has 12 amino acids. CDR3 nucleotides: TGCAGCGTTCACAACAGGCAGGAGACCCAGTACTTC. It translates to CSVHNRQETQYF.

The chain recombines TRBV6-6 with TRBJ1-1; D unresolved. The V gene lost 5 bases and the J gene lost 3 bases, with 16 bases spanning the gap. CDR3 length equals 15 residues. Per germline, CDR1 MNHNY and CDR2 SVGAGI (reference sequence). The CDR3 sequence is CASSDPGRGHTEAFF. CDR3 bases: TGTGCCAGCAGTGACCCCGGTCGAGGTCACACTGAAGCTTTCTTT.

The CDR3 reads CASGWGLPLDEQFF. The CDR3 DNA is TGTGCCAGCGGCTGGGGACTTCCGCTGGATGAGCAGTTCTTC. The rearrangement links TRBV6-1 to TRBJ2-1, with D possibly matching TRBD2 (6 bases). This CDR3 region has 14 residues. V lost 8 bases and J 8 bases, leaving 19 bases between the germline ends. From germline, CDR1 is MNHNS and CDR2 SASEGT.

The chain carries TRBV19 and TRBJ1-6, with D possibly matching TRBD1 (5 bases). The CDR3 length is 17 residues. Trimming took 5 bases from V and 9 from J, leaving 23 bases between them. CDR1 LNHDA and CDR2 SQIVND come from the germline V gene (reference sequence). The CDR3 reads CASSSPGHGSGGSPLHF. The DNA for the CDR3 is TGTGCCAGTAGTTCACCGGGCCACGGATCCGGGGGTTCACCCCTCCACTTT.

The chain employs TRBV5-1 and TRBJ1-1, with 7 bases that match TRBD1. The CDR3 is 12 residues long. With V trimmed by 4 bases and J by 6 bases, 3 bases remained unmatched. Looked up from germline, CDR1 is SGHRS and CDR2 is YFSETQ. CDR3 bases: TGCGCCAGCAGCGCCCAGGGGGCTGAAGCTTTCTTT. This gives the protein CASSAQGAEAFF. Full variable domain (remainder filled in from reference TRBV5-1 and TRBJ1-1): KAGVTQTPRYLIKTRGQQVTLSCSPISGHRSVSWYQQTPGQGLQFLFEYFSETQRNKGNFPGRFSGRQFSNSRSEMNVSTLELGDSALYLCASSAQGAEAFFGQGTRLTVV.

In this sample, this clone turned up once. The rearrangement joins TRBV5-8 to TRBJ1-5; 8 bases are a match to TRBD1. The germline V gene encodes CDR1 SGHTS and CDR2 YDEGEE. With 4 bases clipped from V and 4 bases from J, the junction kept 7 bases outside the gene matches. This CDR3 has 15 residues. This CDR3 reads CASSPGTGYNQPQHF. The CDR3 DNA reads TGTGCCAGCAGCCCCGGGACAGGTTATAATCAGCCCCAGCATTTT.

In this sample, this clone turned up a few times. The J gene is TRBJ2-1, the V gene TRBV6-1; D gene unclear. Looked up from germline, CDR1 is MNHNS and CDR2 is SASEGT. The CDR3 has 16 residues. Trimming removed 1 base from V and 6 bases from J, with 16 bases in between. CDR3 region: CASSEVVESPPNEQFF. For the CDR3, the DNA is TGTGCCAGCAGTGAAGTCGTGGAGAGCCCCCCCAATGAGCAGTTCTTC.

The chain uses TRBV12-5 and TRBJ2-3; TRBD2 matches 8 bases. The CDR3 sequence is 13 residues long. Germline CDR1 is LGHNT and CDR2 is FRNRAP. V shed 5 bases and J 5 bases; nucleotides not matched to a gene: 3. As DNA, the CDR3 is TGTGCTAGTGGTGGCGGGGGGCTAGATACGCAGTATTTT. This translates into CASGGGGLDTQYF.

Only one count was recorded for this clone. This chain connects TRBV20-1 to TRBJ1-1; TRBD1 agrees at 7 bases. The CDR3 runs to 11 residues. The J segment lost 4 bases and the V segment lost 6 bases, leaving 2 bases of the junction unmatched. Germline loops: CDR1 DFQATT, CDR2 SNEGSKA (reference sequence). CDR3 protein: CSARGSTEAFF. The CDR3 coding sequence is TGCAGTGCCAGGGGGTCCACTGAAGCTTTCTTT.

The V call is TRBV27, the J call TRBJ2-2; 14 nucleotides align to TRBD2. The germline CDR1 and CDR2 sequences are MNHEY and SMNVEV (reference sequence). The CDR3 has 17 amino acids. The J segment lost 6 bases and the V segment lost 5 bases, leaving 8 bases of the junction unmatched. CDR3 sequence: CASSPTRLAGGPGELFF. CDR3 bases: TGTGCCAGCAGTCCTACCCGACTAGCGGGAGGGCCCGGGGAGCTGTTTTTT.

In its sample, this clone was seen a few times. V usage is TRBV14 and J usage is TRBJ2-1; D perhaps matches TRBD1 (6 bases). Germline V gene sequence: CDR1 SGHDN, CDR2 FVKESK. The CDR3 sequence is 16 residues long. V was trimmed by 2 bases and J by 8 bases, leaving 19 bases between them. CDR3 coding DNA: TGTGCCAGCAGCCAACCGACAGGTCCAACAACCTATGAGCAGTTCTTC. It is translated as CASSQPTGPTTYEQFF.

The chain joins TRBV4-2 to TRBJ2-5, with 9 bases aligning to TRBD2. With 6 bases clipped from V and 1 base from J, the junction kept 6 bases outside the gene matches. CDR1 LGHNA and CDR2 YNFKEQ come from the germline V gene. This CDR3 comprises 15 residues. The CDR3 bases are TGTGCCAGCAGGACCGGGACTAGCAGCCAAGAGACCCAGTACTTC. Translation: CASRTGTSSQETQYF.

The chain recombines TRBV5-6 with TRBJ2-1, with TRBD2 identical over 9 bases. Germline CDR1 is SGHDT and CDR2 is YYEEEE. After removal of 1 base from V and 4 bases from J, the junction contained 6 bases not matched to a gene. CDR3 length: 16 amino acids. The CDR3 nucleotides are TGTGCCAGCAGCTTGCGGCTAGCGGGACTGTACAATGAGCAGTTCTTC. This sequence encodes CASSLRLAGLYNEQFF.

This chain uses TRBV7-2 with TRBJ2-1; TRBD2 matches at 11 bases. The CDR3 covers 17 residues. The trim removed 2 bases at V and 4 bases at J, leaving 7 bases unmatched. CDR1 is SGHTA and CDR2 is FQGNSA in the germline V gene. The CDR3 sequence: CASSLPLAGAIYNEQFF. For the CDR3, the DNA is TGTGCCAGCAGCTTACCACTAGCGGGGGCCATATACAATGAGCAGTTCTTC.

This clone was seen a handful of times. CDR3 DNA sequence: TGCGCCAGCAGCCAGTCGGGACAGGGCACTGACGAGCAGTACTTC. Translation gives CASSQSGQGTDEQYF. The chain has TRBV4-1 and TRBJ2-7; 9 bases match TRBD1. Germline-derived CDR1 and CDR2 are MGHRA and YSYEKL. With 3 bases clipped from V and 5 bases from J, the junction kept 8 bases outside the gene matches. The CDR3 totals 15 residues.

The chain employs TRBV7-9 and TRBJ2-7; the D is unclear. Trimming stripped 5 bases from V and 2 bases from J, with 10 bases between. The CDR3 extends over 13 amino acids. Germline V lookup: CDR1 SEHNR, CDR2 FQNEAQ (reference sequence). Written as DNA, the CDR3 is TGTGCCAGCAGCGGCGGCGTCACCTACGAGCAGTACTTC. Amino acid sequence: CASSGGVTYEQYF.